A selection of T cell receptor beta chains follows, all from one sample in a study of blood T cell repertoires in COVID-19. Generated by immunoSEQ multiplex PCR, the TCRdb table keeps only in-frame clones and is missing some. Found here are about 230,000 clones, around 78% of them singletons; the top ten hold 2.5% to 3%. The material sequenced was peripheral blood. These receptors were taken from a woman in her 70s with active or convalescent COVID-19. CDR3s include the opening cysteine and the closing phenylalanine or tryptophan. A D gene is named only where the DNA matches it firmly. Clone size is not always given. Where it is, it says once, few, many or a class for expanded clones.

d_gene,v_gene,j_gene,abundance,CDR3nt,CDR3aa
.,TRBV2,TRBJ2-5,.,TGTGCCAGCAGTGAGGACACCCAGGAGACCCAGTACTTC,CASSEDTQETQYF
.,TRBV28,TRBJ1-5,.,TGTGCCAGCAGTTCAGGGCGGAGTAGCAATCAGCCCCAGCATTTT,CASSSGRSSNQPQHF
TRBD1,TRBV28,TRBJ2-5,once,TGTGCCAGCAGTTTATTTGGGACAGCGTACCAAGAGACCCAGTACTTC,CASSLFGTAYQETQYF
TRBD1,TRBV6-5,TRBJ1-2,.,TGTGCCAGCAGTCCCGGACAGGGGTGGGACTATGGCTACACCTTC,CASSPGQGWDYGYTF
.,TRBV10-3,TRBJ2-5,.,TGTGCCAGCCGTAATTCAGGGTCAGGAGAGACCCAGTACTTC,CASRNSGSGETQYF
TRBD1,TRBV6-5,TRBJ2-3,.,TGTGCCAGCAGTTACTCGTTGGGACAGGGCACAGATACGCAGTATTTT,CASSYSLGQGTDTQYF
TRBD2,TRBV10-3,TRBJ2-7,.,TGTGCCACTTCTAGCGGGAGCCTAAGCTCCTACGAGCAGTACTTC,CATSSGSLSSYEQYF
.,TRBV4-1,TRBJ2-1,.,TGCGCCAGCAGCCAAGATCCCGGGGGTGAGCAGTTCTTC,CASSQDPGGEQFF
.,TRBV30,TRBJ1-2,.,TGTGCCTGGAAAGGACAGTATCCCGGAGCCTATGGCTACACCTTC,CAWKGQYPGAYGYTF
.,TRBV27,TRBJ1-5,.,TGTGCCACCAACACAAGGGGTTTGTCCCAGCATTTT,CATNTRGLSQHF
TRBD1,TRBV19,TRBJ2-3,.,TGTGCCAGTAGCGAAACAGGGGCAGATACGCAGTATTTT,CASSETGADTQYF
TRBD2,TRBV5-4,TRBJ2-1,.,TGTGCCAGCAGCACCGGGACTAGCGGGGGGGCCGGTGAGCAGTTCTTC,CASSTGTSGGAGEQFF
.,TRBV18,TRBJ2-6,.,TGTGCCAGCTCAGCTAGCTCTGGGGCCAACGTCCTGACTTTC,CASSASSGANVLTF
.,TRBV5-1,TRBJ1-2,.,TGCGCCAGCAGGGCAGGACAGACACCAGCTAACTATGGCTACACCTTC,CASRAGQTPANYGYTF
TRBD2,TRBV24-1,TRBJ2-1,.,TGTGCCACCAGTGAAACAAGCGGGACTAGCGGGAGAGTAGATGAGCAGTTCTTC,CATSETSGTSGRVDEQFF
.,TRBV4-3,TRBJ1-3,once,TGCGCCAGCAGCCAAGATCAGGGGCGAAACACCATATATTTT,CASSQDQGRNTIYF
TRBD1,TRBV24-1,TRBJ1-1,.,TGTGCCACCAGCCAGAGCCCTACGGGACAGGGTGAAGCTTTCTTT,CATSQSPTGQGEAFF
.,TRBV4-3,TRBJ2-4,.,TGCGCCAGCAGCCAAAACTTAGAGGGCCATGCCAAGTACTTC,CASSQNLEGHAKYF
.,TRBV2,TRBJ2-1,.,TGTGCCAGCAGTACCGGGTCTCTTGGGAGTGAGCAGTTCTTC,CASSTGSLGSEQFF
TRBD1,TRBV6-4,TRBJ1-6,.,TGTGCCAGCAGTGACGTCGGGACAGGCAATTCACCCCTCCACTTT,CASSDVGTGNSPLHF
TRBD1,TRBV5-1,TRBJ1-4,.,TGCGCCAGCAGCCTACAGGGGGCAACTAATGAAAAACTGTTTTTT,CASSLQGATNEKLFF
TRBD1,TRBV30,TRBJ1-4,once,TGTGCCTGGAAGGGACAGGGGGAAAAACTGTTTTTT,CAWKGQGEKLFF
.,TRBV10-3,TRBJ1-1,.,TGTGCCTCAAGAGGGCGCGGGAACACTGAAGCTTTCTTT,CASRGRGNTEAFF
TRBD1,TRBV9,TRBJ2-7,.,TGTGCCAGCAGCCCCAGACTGGACAGGGTCTACGAGCAGTACTTC,CASSPRLDRVYEQYF
.,TRBV15,TRBJ1-2,.,TGTGCCACCAGCAGAGAACGGTATGAAAAGAGGGGCTACACCTTC,CATSRERYEKRGYTF
TRBD2,TRBV4-1,TRBJ2-1,.,TGCGCCAGCAGCCAACCGGGACTAGCGGGAGAAGGCAATGAGCAGTTCTTC,CASSQPGLAGEGNEQFF
.,TRBV11-2,TRBJ2-7,.,TGTGCCAGCAGCTTAGAACAGTTCTACTACGAGCAGTACTTC,CASSLEQFYYEQYF
.,TRBV21-1,TRBJ1-5,.,TGTGCCAGCAGCACCGGTGGGGGACACACCCTAGATAGCAATCAGCCCCAGCATTTT,CASSTGGGHTLDSNQPQHF